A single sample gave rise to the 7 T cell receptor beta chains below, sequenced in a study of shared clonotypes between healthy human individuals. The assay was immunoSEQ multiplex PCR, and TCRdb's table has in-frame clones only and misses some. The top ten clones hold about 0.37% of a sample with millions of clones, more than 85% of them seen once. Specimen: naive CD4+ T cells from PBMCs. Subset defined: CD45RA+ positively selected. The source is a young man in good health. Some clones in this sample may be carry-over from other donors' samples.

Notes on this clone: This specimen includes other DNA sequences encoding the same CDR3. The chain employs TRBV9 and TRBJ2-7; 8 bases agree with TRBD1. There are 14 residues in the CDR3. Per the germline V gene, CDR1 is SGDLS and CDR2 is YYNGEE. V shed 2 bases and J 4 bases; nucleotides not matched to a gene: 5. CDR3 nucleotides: TGTGCCAGCAGCGTGACAGGGGCATCTTACGAGCAGTACTTC. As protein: CASSVTGASYEQYF.

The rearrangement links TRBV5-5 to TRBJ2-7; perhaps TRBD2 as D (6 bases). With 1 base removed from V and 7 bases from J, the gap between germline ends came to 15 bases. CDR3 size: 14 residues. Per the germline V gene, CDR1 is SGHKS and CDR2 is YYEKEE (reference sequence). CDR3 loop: CASSLILREREQYF. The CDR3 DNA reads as TGTGCCAGCAGCTTGATACTCCGGGAGCGGGAGCAGTACTTC.

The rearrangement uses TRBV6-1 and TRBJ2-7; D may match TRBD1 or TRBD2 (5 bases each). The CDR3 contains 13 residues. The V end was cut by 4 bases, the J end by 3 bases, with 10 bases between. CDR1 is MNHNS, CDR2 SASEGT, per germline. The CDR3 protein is CASSVAQGYEQYF. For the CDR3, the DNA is TGTGCCAGCAGTGTAGCGCAGGGCTACGAGCAGTACTTC.

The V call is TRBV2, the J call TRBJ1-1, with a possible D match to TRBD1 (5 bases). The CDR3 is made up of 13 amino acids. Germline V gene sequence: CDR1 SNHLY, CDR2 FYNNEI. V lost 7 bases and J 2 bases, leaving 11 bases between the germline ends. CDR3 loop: CASIRGFNTEAFF. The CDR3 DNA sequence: TGTGCCAGCATTCGGGGCTTTAACACTGAAGCTTTCTTT.

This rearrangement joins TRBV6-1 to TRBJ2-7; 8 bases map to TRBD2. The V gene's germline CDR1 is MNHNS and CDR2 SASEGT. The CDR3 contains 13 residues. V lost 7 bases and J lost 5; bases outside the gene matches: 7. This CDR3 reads CASISTGRDEQYF. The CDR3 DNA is TGTGCCAGCATCTCAACCGGGAGGGACGAGCAGTACTTC.

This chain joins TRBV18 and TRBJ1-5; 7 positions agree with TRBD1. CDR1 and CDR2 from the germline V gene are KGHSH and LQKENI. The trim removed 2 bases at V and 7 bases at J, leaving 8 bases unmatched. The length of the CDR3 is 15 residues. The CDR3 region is CASSPYRGPEQPQHF. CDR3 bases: TGTGCCAGCTCACCATACAGGGGTCCGGAGCAGCCCCAGCATTTT.

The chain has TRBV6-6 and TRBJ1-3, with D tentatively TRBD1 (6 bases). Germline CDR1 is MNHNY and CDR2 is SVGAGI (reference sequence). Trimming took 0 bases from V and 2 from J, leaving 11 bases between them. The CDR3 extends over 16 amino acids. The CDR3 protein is CASSYSFGDTGNTIYF. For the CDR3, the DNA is TGTGCCAGCAGTTACTCGTTCGGGGACACTGGAAACACCATATATTTT.